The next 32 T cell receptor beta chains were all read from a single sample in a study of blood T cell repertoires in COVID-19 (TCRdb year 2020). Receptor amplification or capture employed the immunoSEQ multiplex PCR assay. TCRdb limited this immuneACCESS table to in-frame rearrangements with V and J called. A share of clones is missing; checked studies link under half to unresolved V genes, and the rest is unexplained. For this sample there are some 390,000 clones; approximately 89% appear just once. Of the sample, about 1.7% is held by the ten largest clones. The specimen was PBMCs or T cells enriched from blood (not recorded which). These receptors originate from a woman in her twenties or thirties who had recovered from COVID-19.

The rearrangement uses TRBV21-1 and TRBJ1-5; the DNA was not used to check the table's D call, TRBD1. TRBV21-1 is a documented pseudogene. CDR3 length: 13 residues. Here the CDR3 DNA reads TGTGCCAGCAGCATGGACAACAATCAGCCCCAGCATTTT. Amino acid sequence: CASSMDNNQPQHF.

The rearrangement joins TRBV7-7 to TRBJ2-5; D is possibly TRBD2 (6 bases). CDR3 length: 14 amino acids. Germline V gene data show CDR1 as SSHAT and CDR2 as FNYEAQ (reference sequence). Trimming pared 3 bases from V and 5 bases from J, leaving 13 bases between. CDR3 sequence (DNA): TGTGCCAGCAGCTTCGGTGGAGGGTTGGAGACCCAGTACTTC. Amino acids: CASSFGGGLETQYF.

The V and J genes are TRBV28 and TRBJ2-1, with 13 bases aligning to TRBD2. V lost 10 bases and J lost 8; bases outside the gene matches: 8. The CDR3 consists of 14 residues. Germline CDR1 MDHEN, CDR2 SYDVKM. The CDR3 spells CATPLAGGAYEQFF. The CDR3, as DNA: TGTGCCACCCCACTAGCGGGAGGGGCGTATGAGCAGTTCTTC.

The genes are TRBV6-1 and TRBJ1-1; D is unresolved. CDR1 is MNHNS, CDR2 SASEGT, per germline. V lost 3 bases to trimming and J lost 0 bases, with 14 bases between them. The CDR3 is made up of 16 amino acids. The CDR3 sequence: CASSDAQRSLNTEAFF. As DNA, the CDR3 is TGTGCCAGCAGTGATGCACAGCGGTCCTTGAACACTGAAGCTTTCTTT.

CDR3 in DNA: TGTGCCAGCAGCTTGGACGCAGGGTTGTCCTACGAGCAGTACTTC. This sequence encodes CASSLDAGLSYEQYF. The chain combines TRBV5-4 with TRBJ2-7; the D gene is possibly TRBD1 (5 bases). Germline V gene lookup returns CDR1 SGHNT and CDR2 YYREEE (reference sequence). Trimming left V 0 bases short and J 1 base short, with 11 bases between. The CDR3 runs 15 residues.

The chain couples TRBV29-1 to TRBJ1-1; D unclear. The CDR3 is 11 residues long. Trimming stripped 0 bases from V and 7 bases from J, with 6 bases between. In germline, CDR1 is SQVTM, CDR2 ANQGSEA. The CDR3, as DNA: TGCAGCGTTGAAGATCGGTTTGAAGCTTTCTTT. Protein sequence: CSVEDRFEAFF.

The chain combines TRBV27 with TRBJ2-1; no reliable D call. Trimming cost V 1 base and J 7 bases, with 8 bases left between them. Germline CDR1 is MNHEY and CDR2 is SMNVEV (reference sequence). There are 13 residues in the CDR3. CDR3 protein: CASSLLSVNEQFF. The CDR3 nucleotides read TGTGCCAGCAGTTTATTGAGTGTAAATGAGCAGTTCTTC.

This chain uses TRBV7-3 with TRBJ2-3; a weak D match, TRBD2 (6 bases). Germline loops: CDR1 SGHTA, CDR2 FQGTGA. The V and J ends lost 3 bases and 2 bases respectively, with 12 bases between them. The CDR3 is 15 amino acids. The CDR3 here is CASSFIGGPTDTQYF. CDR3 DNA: TGTGCCAGCAGCTTTATCGGGGGTCCCACAGATACGCAGTATTTT.

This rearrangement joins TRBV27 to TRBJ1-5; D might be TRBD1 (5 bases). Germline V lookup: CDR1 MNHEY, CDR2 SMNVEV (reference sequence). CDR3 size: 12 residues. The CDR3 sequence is CGGGTRNQPQHF. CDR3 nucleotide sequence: TGTGGGGGGGGGACCCGCAATCAGCCCCAGCATTTT.

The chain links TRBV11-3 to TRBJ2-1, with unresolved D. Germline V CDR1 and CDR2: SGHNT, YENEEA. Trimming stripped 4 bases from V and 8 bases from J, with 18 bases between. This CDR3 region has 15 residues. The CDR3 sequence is CASSWRCPKRDEQFF. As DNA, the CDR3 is TGTGCCAGCAGCTGGCGGTGTCCGAAACGTGATGAGCAGTTCTTC.

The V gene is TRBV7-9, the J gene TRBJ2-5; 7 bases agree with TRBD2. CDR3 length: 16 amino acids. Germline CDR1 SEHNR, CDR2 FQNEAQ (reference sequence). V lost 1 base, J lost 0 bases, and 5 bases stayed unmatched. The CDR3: CASSLVVLADQETQYF. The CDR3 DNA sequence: TGTGCCAGCAGCTTAGTGGTCCTAGCGGACCAAGAGACCCAGTACTTC. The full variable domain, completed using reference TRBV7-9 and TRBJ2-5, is DTGVSQNPRHKITKRGQNVTFRCDPISEHNRLYWYRQTLGQGPEFLTYFQNEAQLEKSRLLSDRFSAERPKGSFSTLEIQRTEQGDSAMYLCASSLVVLADQETQYFGPGTRLLVL.

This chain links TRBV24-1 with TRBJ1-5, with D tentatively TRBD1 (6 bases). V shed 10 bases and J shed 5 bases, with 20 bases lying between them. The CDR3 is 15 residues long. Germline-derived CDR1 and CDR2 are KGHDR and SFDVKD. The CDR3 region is CATPPDRPLHQPQHF. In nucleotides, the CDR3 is TGTGCCACGCCCCCCGACAGGCCTCTCCATCAGCCCCAGCATTTT.

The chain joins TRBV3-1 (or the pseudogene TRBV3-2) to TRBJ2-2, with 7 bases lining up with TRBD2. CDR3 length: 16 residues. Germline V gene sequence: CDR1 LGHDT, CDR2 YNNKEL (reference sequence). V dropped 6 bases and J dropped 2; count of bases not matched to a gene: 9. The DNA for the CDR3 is TGTGCCAGCAGAGGTAGGAGCGGGGTAAACACCGGGGAGCTGTTTTTT. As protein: CASRGRSGVNTGELFF.

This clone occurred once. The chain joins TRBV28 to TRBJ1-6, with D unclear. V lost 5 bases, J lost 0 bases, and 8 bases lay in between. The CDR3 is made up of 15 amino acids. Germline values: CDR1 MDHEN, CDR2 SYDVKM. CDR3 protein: CASSHDISYNSPLHF. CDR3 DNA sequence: TGTGCCAGCAGTCACGACATCTCCTATAATTCACCCCTCCACTTT. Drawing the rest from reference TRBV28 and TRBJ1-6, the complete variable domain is DVKVTQSSRYLVKRTGEKVFLECVQDMDHENMFWYRQDPGLGLRLIYFSYDVKMKEKGDIPEGYSVSREKKERFSLILESASTNQTSMYLCASSHDISYNSPLHFGNGTRLTVT.

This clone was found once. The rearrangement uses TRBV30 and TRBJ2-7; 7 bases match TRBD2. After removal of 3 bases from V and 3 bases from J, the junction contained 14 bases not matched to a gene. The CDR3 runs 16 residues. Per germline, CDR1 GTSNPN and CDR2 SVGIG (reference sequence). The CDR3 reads CAWRAGGLADFYEQYF. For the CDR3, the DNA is TGTGCCTGGAGGGCGGGTGGGCTAGCGGATTTCTACGAGCAGTACTTC.

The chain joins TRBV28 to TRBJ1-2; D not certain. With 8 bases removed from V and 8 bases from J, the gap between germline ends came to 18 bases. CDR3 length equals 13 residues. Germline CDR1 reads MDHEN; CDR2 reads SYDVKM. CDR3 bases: TGTGCCAGCGCTCCGGCGGGCAGCCGAGGCTACACCTTC. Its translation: CASAPAGSRGYTF.

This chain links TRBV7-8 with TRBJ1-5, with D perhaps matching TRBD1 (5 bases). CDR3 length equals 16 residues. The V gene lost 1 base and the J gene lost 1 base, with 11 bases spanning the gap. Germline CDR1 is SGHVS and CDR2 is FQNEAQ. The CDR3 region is CASSLGVRASNQPQHF. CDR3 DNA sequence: TGTGCCAGCAGCTTAGGGGTCAGGGCAAGCAATCAGCCCCAGCATTTT.

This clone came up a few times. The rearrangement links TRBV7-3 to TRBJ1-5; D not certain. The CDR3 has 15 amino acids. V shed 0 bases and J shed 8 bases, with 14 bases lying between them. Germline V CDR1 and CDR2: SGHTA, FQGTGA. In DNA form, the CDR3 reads TGTGCCAGCAGCTTAACGGCCCGGCCCGGGGAGCCCCAGCATTTT. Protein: CASSLTARPGEPQHF. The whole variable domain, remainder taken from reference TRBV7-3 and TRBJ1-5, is GAGVSQTPSNKVTEKGKYVELRCDPISGHTALYWYRQSLGQGPEFLIYFQGTGAADDSGLPNDRFFAVRPEGSVSTLKIQRTERGDSAVYLCASSLTARPGEPQHFGDGTRLSIL.

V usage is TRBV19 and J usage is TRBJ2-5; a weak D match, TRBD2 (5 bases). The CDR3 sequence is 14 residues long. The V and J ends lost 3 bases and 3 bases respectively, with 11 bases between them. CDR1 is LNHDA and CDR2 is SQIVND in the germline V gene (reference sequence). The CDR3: CASSIGVFEETQYF. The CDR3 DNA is TGTGCCAGTAGTATCGGGGTGTTCGAAGAGACCCAGTACTTC.

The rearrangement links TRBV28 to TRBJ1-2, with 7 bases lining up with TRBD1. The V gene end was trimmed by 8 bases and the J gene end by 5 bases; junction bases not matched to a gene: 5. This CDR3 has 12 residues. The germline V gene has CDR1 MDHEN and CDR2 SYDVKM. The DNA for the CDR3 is TGTGCCAGCCGATCAGGGGGGTATGGCTACACCTTC. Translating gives CASRSGGYGYTF.

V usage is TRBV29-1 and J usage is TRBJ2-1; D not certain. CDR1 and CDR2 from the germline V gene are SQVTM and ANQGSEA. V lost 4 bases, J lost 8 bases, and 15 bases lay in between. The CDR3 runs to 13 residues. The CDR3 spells CSVGAGLGYEQFF. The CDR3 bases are TGCAGCGTTGGTGCTGGCCTAGGCTATGAGCAGTTCTTC.

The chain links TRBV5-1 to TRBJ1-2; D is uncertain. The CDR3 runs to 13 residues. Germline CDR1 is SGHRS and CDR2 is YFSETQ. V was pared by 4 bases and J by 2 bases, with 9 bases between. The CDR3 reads CASSQRTNYGYTF. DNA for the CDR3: TGCGCCAGCAGCCAACGCACAAACTATGGCTACACCTTC.

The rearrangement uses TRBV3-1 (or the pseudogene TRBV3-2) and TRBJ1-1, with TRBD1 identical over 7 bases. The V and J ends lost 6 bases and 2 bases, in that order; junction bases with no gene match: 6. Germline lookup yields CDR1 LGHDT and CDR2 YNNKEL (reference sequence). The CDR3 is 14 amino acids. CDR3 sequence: CASRRQGFNTEAFF. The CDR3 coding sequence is TGTGCCAGCAGGCGACAGGGATTTAACACTGAAGCTTTCTTT.

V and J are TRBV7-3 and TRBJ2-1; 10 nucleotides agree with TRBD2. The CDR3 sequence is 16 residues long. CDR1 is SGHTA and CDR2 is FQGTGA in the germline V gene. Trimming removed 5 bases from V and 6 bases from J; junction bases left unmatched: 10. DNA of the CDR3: TGTGCCAGCAGCGGATCGGCTAGCGGGGGTTTCAATGAGCAGTTCTTC. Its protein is CASSGSASGGFNEQFF. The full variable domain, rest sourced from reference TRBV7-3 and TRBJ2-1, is GAGVSQTPSNKVTEKGKYVELRCDPISGHTALYWYRQSLGQGPEFLIYFQGTGAADDSGLPNDRFFAVRPEGSVSTLKIQRTERGDSAVYLCASSGSASGGFNEQFFGPGTRLTVL.

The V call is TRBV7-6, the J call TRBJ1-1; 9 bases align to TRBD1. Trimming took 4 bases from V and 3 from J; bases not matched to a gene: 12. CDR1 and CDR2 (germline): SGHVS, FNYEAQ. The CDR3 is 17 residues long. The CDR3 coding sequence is TGTGCCAGCAGCTCTATACCCGGGACAGGGACGGACACTGAAGCTTTCTTT. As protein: CASSSIPGTGTDTEAFF.

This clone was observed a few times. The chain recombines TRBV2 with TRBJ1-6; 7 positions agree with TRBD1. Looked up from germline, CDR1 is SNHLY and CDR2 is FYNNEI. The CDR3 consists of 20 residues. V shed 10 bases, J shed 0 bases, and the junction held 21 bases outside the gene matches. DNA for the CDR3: TGTGCCAAACGACAGGGAGCCGAAGGGGGGACTAGCTCCTATAATTCACCCCTCCACTTT. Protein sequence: CAKRQGAEGGTSSYNSPLHF.

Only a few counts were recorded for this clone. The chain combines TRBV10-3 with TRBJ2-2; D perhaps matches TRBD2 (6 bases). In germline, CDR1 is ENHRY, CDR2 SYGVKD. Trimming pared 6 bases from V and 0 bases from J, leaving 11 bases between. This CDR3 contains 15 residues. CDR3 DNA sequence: TGTGCCATCAGCTCGGGACTCTCGAACACCGGGGAGCTGTTTTTT. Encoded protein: CAISSGLSNTGELFF.

CDR3 amino acids: CASSPNMDTEAFF. CDR3 bases: TGTGCCAGCTCACCAAACATGGACACTGAAGCTTTCTTT. This sequence joins TRBV18 and TRBJ1-1; D is undetermined. From germline, CDR1 is KGHSH and CDR2 LQKENI. This CDR3 is 13 amino acids long. V was trimmed by 2 bases and J by 3 bases, leaving 7 bases between them.

The CDR3 reads CASSVGQGNSPLHF. The CDR3 DNA reads TGTGCCAGCAGTGTCGGACAGGGGAATTCACCCCTCCACTTT. The chain employs TRBV2 and TRBJ1-6, with 9 bases matching TRBD1. The trim removed 4 bases at V and 7 bases at J, leaving 2 bases unmatched. Germline CDR1 and CDR2: SNHLY and FYNNEI. This CDR3 is 14 amino acids long.

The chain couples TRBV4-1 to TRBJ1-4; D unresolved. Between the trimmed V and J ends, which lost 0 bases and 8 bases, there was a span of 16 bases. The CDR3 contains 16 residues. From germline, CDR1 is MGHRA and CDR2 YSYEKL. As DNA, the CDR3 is TGCGCCAGCAGCCAAGACCCAGGCTCAAGTGGCGAAAAACTGTTTTTT. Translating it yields CASSQDPGSSGEKLFF.

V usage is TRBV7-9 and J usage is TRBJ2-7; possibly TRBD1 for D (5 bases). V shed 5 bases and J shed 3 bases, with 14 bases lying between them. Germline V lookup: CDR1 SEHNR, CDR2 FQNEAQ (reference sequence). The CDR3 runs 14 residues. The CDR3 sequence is CASSPRRVVYEQYF. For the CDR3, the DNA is TGTGCCAGCAGCCCACGCAGGGTAGTCTACGAGCAGTACTTC.

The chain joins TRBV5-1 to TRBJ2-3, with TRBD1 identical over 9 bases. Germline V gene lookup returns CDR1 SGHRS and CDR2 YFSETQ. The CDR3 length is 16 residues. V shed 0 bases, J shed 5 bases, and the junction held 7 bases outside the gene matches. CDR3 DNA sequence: TGCGCCAGCAGCTTGGACGGCTACAGGGGGCAAGATACGCAGTATTTT. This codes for CASSLDGYRGQDTQYF.